The text below deals with one T cell receptor beta chain. Method: immunoSEQ multiplex PCR; TCRdb's copy keeps in-frame clones and lacks some. The profile shows more than 300,000 clones, 65% to 90% of them singletons. This CDR3 is 16 amino acids long. Germline CDR1 and CDR2: MNHNY and SVGAGI (reference sequence). J was trimmed by 3 bases and V by 4 bases; bases with no gene match: 9. This entry is derived from a study of Ad26.COV2.S vaccination and SARS-CoV-2 variants. Whole-study context: The study gave Ad26.COV2.S intramuscularly, once or twice 56 days apart.

As for treatment: 19 received Ad26.COV2.S at low or high dose, single or two shots; about five received placebo; per-sample allocation not given. Each sample was drawn 63 days after the first injection (of vaccine or placebo). The chain couples TRBV6-6 to TRBJ1-5; 7 nucleotides align to TRBD1. This TCR derives from a person aged 18-65 years who received the Ad26.COV2.S COVID-19 vaccine or a placebo. The sample here was peripheral blood, taken in a trial of Ad26.COV2.S vaccine versus placebo. CDR3 sequence: CASSSIDRVPNQPQHF. For the CDR3, the DNA is TGTGCCAGCAGTTCGATCGACAGGGTCCCCAATCAGCCCCAGCATTTT.